Listed below are T cell receptor beta chains from one sample, sequenced in a study of blood T cell repertoires in COVID-19. This table comes from immunoSEQ multiplex PCR, and its TCRdb copy is limited to in-frame clones, with some not included. The sample yields roughly 370,000 clones, more than 75% seen once. What was sequenced was PBMCs or T cells enriched from blood (not recorded which). The receptors stem from a woman in her 50s who had recovered from COVID-19. Both conserved end residues are part of each CDR3. The D gene is left open where the match is weak. For some rows the clone size is stated as once, few or many, or as a class when expanded; others skip it.

size | J | D | V | DNA | CDR3
- | TRBJ1-2 | - | TRBV15 | TGTGCCACCAGCAGTTACAGGGACCATAACTATGGCTACACCTTC | CATSSYRDHNYGYTF
- | TRBJ2-5 | TRBD2 | TRBV7-2 | TGTGCCAGCAGCCCGGGGACTAGCGGGGTAGAGACCCAGTACTTC | CASSPGTSGVETQYF
few | TRBJ1-4 | TRBD1 | TRBV7-2 | TGTGCCAGCAGCTGGGACAGGGGGGATGAAAAACTGTTTTTT | CASSWDRGDEKLFF
- | TRBJ1-2 | - | TRBV6-5 | TGTGCCAGCAGGCCCGGGAGAGGTAACTATGGCTACACCTTC | CASRPGRGNYGYTF
- | TRBJ2-7 | - | TRBV7-2 | TGTGCCAGCAGCTTATCAGGGGGGAGCTCCTACGAGCAGTACTTC | CASSLSGGSSYEQYF
- | TRBJ1-2 | - | TRBV9 | TGTGCCAGCAGCCCCACGGGAGGGGGTGGGGGCTATGGCTACACCTTC | CASSPTGGGGGYGYTF
- | TRBJ2-5 | - | TRBV7-3 | TGTGCCAGCAGCTTACTAGGACAGAGAGGGGAGACCCAGTACTTC | CASSLLGQRGETQYF
- | TRBJ2-3 | TRBD2 | TRBV5-5 | TGTGCCAGCAGCTTGAGCGGGGGGCGAGATACGCAGTATTTT | CASSLSGGRDTQYF
- | TRBJ2-2 | - | TRBV2 | TGTGCCAGCAGTGAATTTCCATTTGGGGAGCTGTTTTTT | CASSEFPFGELFF
- | TRBJ2-5 | TRBD2 | TRBV27 | TGTGCCAGCAGTTTATTAGCGGGGGAACAAGAGACCCAGTACTTC | CASSLLAGEQETQYF
- | TRBJ1-5 | - | TRBV10-3 | TGTGCCATCAGTGACCTCGAGGTGCCCCAGCATTTT | CAISDLEVPQHF
- | TRBJ1-5 | - | TRBV7-2 | TGTGCCAGCAGCTTAGTTGGAGCTTTTGGAAATCAGCCCCAGCATTTT | CASSLVGAFGNQPQHF
- | TRBJ1-1 | - | TRBV29-1 | TGCAGCGTGGGCGGGGGGGCTGAAGCTTTCTTT | CSVGGGAEAFF
- | TRBJ1-1 | TRBD1 | TRBV4-1 | TGCGCCAGCAGGACCGGGACAGCGAACACTGAAGCTTTCTTT | CASRTGTANTEAFF
- | TRBJ2-7 | TRBD1 | TRBV5-1 | TGCGCCAGCAGCTTGGGGTCCGGGACAGGGACCAACGAGCAGTACTTC | CASSLGSGTGTNEQYF
- | TRBJ1-1 | - | TRBV12-3/TRBV12-4 | TGTGCCAGCAGCCGGGGTAGCGGCCTTGAAGCTTTCTTT | CASSRGSGLEAFF
- | TRBJ2-7 | - | TRBV27 | TGTGCCAGCAGCATTTCGGGGGTGCCCCCTCCTGAGCAGTACTTC | CASSISGVPPPEQYF
- | TRBJ2-7 | - | TRBV27 | TGTGCCAGCAGTCAAACCCGGACAGTCTACGAGCAGTACTTC | CASSQTRTVYEQYF
few | TRBJ1-1 | TRBD1 | TRBV30 | TGTGCCTGGAGTTCCAGGGGGCGCGTCACTGAAGCTTTCTTT | CAWSSRGRVTEAFF
- | TRBJ1-1 | TRBD1 | TRBV9 | TGTGCCAGCAGCGTTCAGGGGGGCACTGAAGCTTTCTTT | CASSVQGGTEAFF
- | TRBJ2-1 | TRBD1 | TRBV6-5 | TGTGCCAGCAGTTACTCCCGTTGGGGACAGGGGAATGAGCAGTTCTTC | CASSYSRWGQGNEQFF
- | TRBJ1-1 | TRBD1 | TRBV29-1 | TGCAGCGTTGAAGATCAACAGGGGGCCGCTGAAGCTTTCTTT | CSVEDQQGAAEAFF
- | TRBJ1-2 | TRBD1 | TRBV6-8 | TGTGCCAGCAGTATTTCACAGGGGTCTCTTAACTATGGCTACACCTTC | CASSISQGSLNYGYTF
- | TRBJ2-7 | - | TRBV28 | TGTACCAGCAGTACCAGTTACGAGCAGTACTTC | CTSSTSYEQYF
- | TRBJ1-1 | - | TRBV2 | TGTGCCACCTCCGCCCCGCGGGGGATGAACACTGAAGCTTTCTTT | CATSAPRGMNTEAFF
- | TRBJ2-3 | TRBD2 | TRBV4-2 | TGTGCCAGCAGCCAGATTACTAGCGGGGCAAGCACAGATACGCAGTATTTT | CASSQITSGASTDTQYF
- | TRBJ1-3 | - | TRBV5-6 | TGTGCCAGCAGCTTCGTAGGGAGCTCTGGAAACACCATATATTTT | CASSFVGSSGNTIYF
- | TRBJ2-3 | TRBD1 | TRBV5-1 | TGCGCCAGCACCCCGGGGACAGGGAACACAGATACGCAGTATTTT | CASTPGTGNTDTQYF
- | TRBJ1-6 | - | TRBV3-1/TRBV3-2 | TGTGCCAGCAGCCAAGGGACGACAGGACGAGTATCACCCCTCCACTTT | CASSQGTTGRVSPLHF
- | TRBJ1-1 | - | TRBV7-9 | TGTGCCAGCGAGGGGAGGGAGCGAACTGAAGCTTTCTTT | CASEGRERTEAFF
- | TRBJ1-1 | - | TRBV5-1 | TGCGCCAGCAGCTTGGAGGCGACTGGGAACACTGAAGCTTTCTTT | CASSLEATGNTEAFF
- | TRBJ1-1 | - | TRBV28 | TGTGCCAGCAGTTTTGGCAGGATGAACACTGAAGCTTTCTTT | CASSFGRMNTEAFF
- | TRBJ2-2 | TRBD1 | TRBV19 | TGTGCCAGTAGTATAGTCAGGGGGAAGCTGTTTTTT | CASSIVRGKLFF
- | TRBJ1-2 | - | TRBV18 | TGTGCCAGCTCCGCCGGTACGGGGAAAGCTAACTATGGCTACACCTTC | CASSAGTGKANYGYTF
- | TRBJ2-7 | TRBD2 | TRBV5-4 | TGTGCCAGCAGCCCGGGAGGAGGGGAGCAGTACTTC | CASSPGGGEQYF
- | TRBJ1-6 | - | TRBV5-1 | TGCGCCAGCAGCTTGTCCCCAGCGAATTCACCCCTCCACTTT | CASSLSPANSPLHF
- | TRBJ2-1 | - | TRBV7-6 | TGTGCCAGCAGCATGAGTTCGGGACATCACGAGCAGTTCTTC | CASSMSSGHHEQFF
- | TRBJ1-4 | - | TRBV12-3/TRBV12-4 | TGTGCCAGCAGTCCCGGTGGGGGGAAACTGTTTTTT | CASSPGGGKLFF
- | TRBJ1-1 | - | TRBV4-1 | TGCGCCAGCAGCCAAGGGATGATCAGGGAAGGTCTGAACACTGAAGCTTTCTTT | CASSQGMIREGLNTEAFF
few | TRBJ1-6 | TRBD1 | TRBV5-5 | TGTGCCAGCAGCGTCGGGACAGGGAATTCACCCCTCCACTTT | CASSVGTGNSPLHF
- | TRBJ2-1 | - | TRBV6-2/TRBV6-3 | TGTGCCAGCAGCACGAAGAGCGGATCCTACAATGAGCAGTTCTTC | CASSTKSGSYNEQFF
once | TRBJ2-1 | TRBD1 | TRBV5-8 | TGTGCCAGCAGCCTCCGGGACAGTCCTCGGAATGAGCAGTTCTTC | CASSLRDSPRNEQFF
- | TRBJ1-1 | TRBD1 | TRBV3-1/TRBV3-2 | TGTGCCAGCAGAGACAGGGGCCGGGCTGAAGCTTTCTTT | CASRDRGRAEAFF
- | TRBJ1-2 | TRBD1 | TRBV30 | TGTGCCGGCGGGACAGGACGGCTCTACACCTTC | CAGGTGRLYTF
- | TRBJ1-2 | TRBD1 | TRBV24-1 | TGTGCCACCAGTGATCCCCGGACAGGGGAGAATGGCTACACCTTC | CATSDPRTGENGYTF
- | TRBJ1-2 | TRBD1 | TRBV3-1/TRBV3-2 | TGTGCCAGCAGCTACCCGGGACAGTTCTATGGCTACACCTTC | CASSYPGQFYGYTF
- | TRBJ2-1 | - | TRBV4-3 | TGCGCCAGCAGCCTCTCCCGGGAGTGGTCTGGCAATGAGCAGTTCTTC | CASSLSREWSGNEQFF
- | TRBJ1-3 | - | TRBV7-9 | TGTGCCAGCGGGGCTGACCTTTTCTCTGGAAACACCATATATTTT | CASGADLFSGNTIYF
- | TRBJ1-1 | TRBD1 | TRBV19 | TGTGCCAGTAGCCAACAGGGGTTGGGCACTGAAGCTTTCTTT | CASSQQGLGTEAFF